This TCR beta chain was sequenced for a study of cytomegalovirus exposure and HLA in healthy donors. Study observations and caveats: A later analysis linked a missense DCLRE1C variant to TCR beta V- and J-gene trimming.

As to this clone: Its antigen is unknown.

Researchers ran the PCR with 60 Vbeta and 13 Jbeta primers. Sequencing was performed with immunoSEQ multiplex PCR; in TCRdb, only in-frame clones are kept and a portion is missing. Recorded for this sample: roughly 31,000 clones. The sequence derives from a man aged 25-45 years in good health and CMV-seronegative. The specimen sequenced was PBMCs.

The CDR3 DNA follows: TGTGCCAGCAGCCAAGGTCAAAACAGGGGGTACGAGCAGTACTTC. This gives the protein CASSQGQNRGYEQYF. The genes are TRBV4-2 and TRBJ2-7; 8 bases agree with TRBD1. CDR3 length: 15 amino acids. The V gene's germline CDR1 is LGHNA and CDR2 YNFKEQ. With V trimmed by 1 base and J by 4 bases, 6 bases remained unmatched.